What follows are 16 T cell receptor beta chains derived from one specimen sequenced in a study of beta chain features in type 1 diabetes. The entirety of the isolated RNA underwent reverse transcription, so expressed TCRB transcripts were sequenced. TCRdb's table, derived via immunoSEQ multiplex PCR, lists solely in-frame clones and lacks some. The table includes roughly 450,000 clones, 10% to 12% detected once. The sequenced material came from naive CD4+ T cells from blood. All receptors come from a young woman in good health.

The table lists this clone with a few counts. V gene TRBV5-6 combines with J gene TRBJ1-6; no definite D call. The CDR3 length is 14 residues. CDR1 and CDR2 (germline): SGHDT, YYEEEE. The V end lost 1 base, the J end lost 8 bases, and 10 bases lay between the germline ends. Here the CDR3 reads CASSLSGRYSPLHF. The CDR3 nucleotides are TGTGCCAGCAGCTTGTCGGGGAGGTATTCACCCCTCCACTTT.

This chain uses TRBV7-6 with TRBJ1-1, with no clear D. V lost 5 bases to trimming and J lost 1 base, with 17 bases between them. The CDR3 runs to 16 residues. Germline CDR1 and CDR2: SGHVS and FNYEAQ. The CDR3 DNA follows: TGTGCCAGCAGCCTAAAACCACCCTTGGGGAACACTGAAGCTTTCTTT. It translates to CASSLKPPLGNTEAFF.

This sequence joins TRBV5-1 and TRBJ2-5; weak D call: TRBD2 (6 bases). CDR3 length equals 14 residues. Germline V lookup: CDR1 SGHRS, CDR2 YFSETQ. V lost 4 bases and J 1 base, leaving 11 bases between the germline ends. The CDR3 loop reads CASSGGTFQETQYF. In DNA form, the CDR3 reads TGCGCCAGCAGCGGCGGGACTTTCCAAGAGACCCAGTACTTC.

This rearrangement joins TRBV14 to TRBJ2-2; 9 bases line up with TRBD1. The CDR3 has 16 residues. V lost 5 bases to trimming and J lost 2 bases; unmatched junction nucleotides: 6. Germline loops: CDR1 SGHDN, CDR2 FVKESK. The CDR3 sequence: CASSNRTGVNTGELFF. CDR3 DNA: TGTGCCAGCAGCAACAGGACAGGGGTTAACACCGGGGAGCTGTTTTTT.

There are a few counts of this clone. This rearrangement joins TRBV7-2 to TRBJ2-7; 8 positions agree with TRBD2. The CDR3 consists of 19 residues. CDR1 and CDR2 from the germline V gene are SGHTA and FQGNSA. J gave up 0 bases and V 4 bases, and 17 bases lay outside the gene matches. The CDR3 here is CASSSRLGSGTTSSYEQYF. The CDR3 DNA follows: TGTGCCAGCAGCTCGAGATTGGGTAGCGGGACGACCAGCTCCTACGAGCAGTACTTC.

This clone has only a few counts. The chain uses TRBV7-2 and TRBJ2-7, with 11 bases identical to TRBD2. Germline trimming cut 0 bases from V and 4 bases from J; bases unmatched to any gene: 2. The germline CDR1 and CDR2 sequences are SGHTA and FQGNSA. The CDR3 is 15 amino acids. The DNA of the CDR3 is TGTGCCAGCAGCTTAGCTTCTAGCGGGGGGTACGAGCAGTACGTC. Translation: CASSLASSGGYEQYV.

This clone was seen more than once but under ten times. The V and J genes are TRBV29-1 and TRBJ2-5, with D tentatively TRBD2 (6 bases). Trimming stripped 3 bases from V and 4 bases from J, with 15 bases between. The CDR3 has 14 amino acids. From germline, CDR1 is SQVTM and CDR2 ANQGSEA. Here the CDR3 reads CSVDPGTARETQYF. CDR3 DNA: TGCAGCGTTGATCCTGGGACTGCCCGAGAGACCCAGTACTTC.

This clone occurred a few times. The CDR3 bases are TGTGCCAGCAGTACACAGGGGGGCTCCTACGAGCAGTACGTC. This translates into CASSTQGGSYEQYV. The J gene is TRBJ2-7, the V gene TRBV2, with 8 positions matching TRBD1. The CDR3 has 14 amino acids. The ends lost 5 bases at V and 0 bases at J; junction bases unmatched: 3. In germline, CDR1 is SNHLY, CDR2 FYNNEI.

This clone occurred a few times. J is TRBJ2-3 and V is TRBV29-1; D possibly uses TRBD1 or TRBD2 (5 bases each). CDR3 length equals 15 residues. The V end was cut by 1 base, the J end by 4 bases, with 15 bases between. Germline values: CDR1 SQVTM, CDR2 ANQGSEA. In DNA, the CDR3 is TGCAGCGTTGAAGGGACCAGGGACGGCCCAGATACGCAGTATTTT. Its protein is CSVEGTRDGPDTQYF.

The sample holds a few counts of this clone. The chain joins TRBV14 to TRBJ2-3, with unresolved D. The V end lost 0 bases, the J end lost 0 bases, and 13 bases lay between the germline ends. This CDR3 has 17 amino acids. CDR1 SGHDN and CDR2 FVKESK come from the germline V gene. The CDR3 coding sequence is TGTGCCAGCAGCCAAGAGGTGGAACGGAGCAGCACAGATACGCAGTATTTT. Translated: CASSQEVERSSTDTQYF. The whole variable domain, remainder taken from reference TRBV14 and TRBJ2-3, is EAGVTQFPSHSVIEKGQTVTLRCDPISGHDNLYWYRRVMGKEIKFLLHFVKESKQDESGMPNNRFLAERTGGTYSTLKVQPAELEDSGVYFCASSQEVERSSTDTQYFGPGTRLTVL.

V is TRBV5-1 and J is TRBJ2-7, with D possibly TRBD2 on 5 matching bases. This CDR3 contains 15 residues. With 7 bases removed from V and 0 bases from J, the gap between germline ends came to 17 bases. Germline CDR1 reads SGHRS; CDR2 reads YFSETQ. The CDR3 sequence is CASRGGTNPSYEQYF. CDR3 bases: TGCGCCAGCCGTGGAGGAACAAACCCCTCCTACGAGCAGTACTTC.

The J gene is TRBJ2-5, the V gene TRBV28; D is perhaps TRBD2 (5 bases). Trimming took off 7 bases at V and 1 base at J, with 7 bases between the two ends. CDR3 length: 12 amino acids. Looked up from germline, CDR1 is MDHEN and CDR2 is SYDVKM. CDR3 DNA: TGTGCCAGCAACGGGGTCCAAGAGACCCAGTACTTC. Protein sequence: CASNGVQETQYF.

The J gene is TRBJ2-3, the V gene TRBV7-2; either TRBD1 or TRBD2 may fit D (5 bases each). The V and J ends lost 4 bases and 6 bases respectively, with 11 bases between them. Germline V gene lookup returns CDR1 SGHTA and CDR2 FQGNSA. CDR3 size: 13 residues. The DNA for the CDR3 is TGTGCCAGCAGCTGGACCGGGGCGGATACGCAGTATTTT. It codes for CASSWTGADTQYF.

This clone appeared a few times. The rearrangement links TRBV10-3 to TRBJ2-7; 9 bases align to TRBD1. The CDR3 is 14 residues long. V gave up 6 bases and J gave up 2 bases; unmatched junction bases: 5. Germline V lookup: CDR1 ENHRY, CDR2 SYGVKD. The chain's CDR3 is CAISRQGGPYEQYF. The CDR3 nucleotides are TGTGCCATCAGCCGACAGGGGGGACCCTACGAGCAGTACTTC.

A few counts support this clone. The rearrangement uses TRBV30 and TRBJ2-3; D not certain. Trimming pared 3 bases from V and 0 bases from J, leaving 13 bases between. This CDR3 spans 15 amino acids. Germline CDR1 and CDR2: GTSNPN and SVGIG (reference sequence). The CDR3 sequence: CAWSPSGASTDTQYF. The CDR3 nucleotides read TGTGCCTGGAGCCCGAGTGGCGCCAGCACAGATACGCAGTATTTT.

This clone was counted a few times. The genes are TRBV18 and TRBJ2-1; D is perhaps TRBD2 (6 bases). The germline V gene has CDR1 KGHSH and CDR2 LQKENI. V lost 1 base to trimming and J lost 7 bases, with 11 bases between them. This CDR3 comprises 14 residues. The CDR3 sequence: CASSPRISGNEQFF. In nucleotides, the CDR3 is TGTGCCAGCTCACCACGGATAAGCGGGAATGAGCAGTTCTTC.